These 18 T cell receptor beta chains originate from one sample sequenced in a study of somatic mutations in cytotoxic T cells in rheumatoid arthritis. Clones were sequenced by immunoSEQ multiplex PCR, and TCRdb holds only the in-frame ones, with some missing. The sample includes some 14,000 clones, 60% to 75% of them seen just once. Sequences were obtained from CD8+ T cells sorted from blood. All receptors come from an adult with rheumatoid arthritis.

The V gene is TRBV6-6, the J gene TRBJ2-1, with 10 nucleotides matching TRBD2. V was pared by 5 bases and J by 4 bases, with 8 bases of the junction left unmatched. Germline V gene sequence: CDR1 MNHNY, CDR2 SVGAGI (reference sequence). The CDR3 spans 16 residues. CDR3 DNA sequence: TGTGCCAGCAGTACGTATAGCGGGGGGCTATACAATGAGCAGTTCTTC. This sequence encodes CASSTYSGGLYNEQFF.

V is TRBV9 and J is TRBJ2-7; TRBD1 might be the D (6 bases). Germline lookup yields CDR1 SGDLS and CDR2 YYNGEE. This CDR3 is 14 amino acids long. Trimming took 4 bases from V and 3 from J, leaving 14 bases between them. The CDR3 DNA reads TGTGCCAGCAGCCCCTCAGGGGTGTTCTACGAGCAGTACTTC. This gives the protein CASSPSGVFYEQYF.

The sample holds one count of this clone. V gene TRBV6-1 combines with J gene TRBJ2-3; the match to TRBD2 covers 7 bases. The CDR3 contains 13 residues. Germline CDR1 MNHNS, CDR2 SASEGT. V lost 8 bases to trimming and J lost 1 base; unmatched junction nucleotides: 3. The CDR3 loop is CASGGDGTDTQYF. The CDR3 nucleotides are TGTGCCAGCGGGGGGGATGGCACAGATACGCAGTATTTT.

The chain's CDR3 is CASSQEFPGAANYGYTF. CDR3 sequence (DNA): TGCGCCAGCAGCCAAGAATTCCCGGGGGCTGCTAACTATGGCTACACCTTC. This chain joins TRBV4-1 and TRBJ1-2, with D possibly matching TRBD1 (6 bases). This CDR3 has 17 amino acids. Trimming stripped 0 bases from V and 0 bases from J, with 14 bases between. Germline CDR1 is MGHRA and CDR2 is YSYEKL.

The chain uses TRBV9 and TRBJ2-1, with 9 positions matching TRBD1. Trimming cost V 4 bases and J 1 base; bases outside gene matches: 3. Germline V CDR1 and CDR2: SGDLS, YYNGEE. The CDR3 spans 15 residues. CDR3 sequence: CASSPGTGSYNEQFF. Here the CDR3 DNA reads TGTGCCAGCAGCCCCGGGACAGGGTCCTACAATGAGCAGTTCTTC.

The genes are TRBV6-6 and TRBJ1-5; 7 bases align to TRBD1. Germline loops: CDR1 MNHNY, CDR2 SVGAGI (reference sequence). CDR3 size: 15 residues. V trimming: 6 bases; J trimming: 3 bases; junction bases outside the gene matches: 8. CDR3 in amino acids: CASSPRDSLNQPQHF. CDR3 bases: TGTGCCAGCAGCCCCCGGGACAGCCTCAATCAGCCCCAGCATTTT.

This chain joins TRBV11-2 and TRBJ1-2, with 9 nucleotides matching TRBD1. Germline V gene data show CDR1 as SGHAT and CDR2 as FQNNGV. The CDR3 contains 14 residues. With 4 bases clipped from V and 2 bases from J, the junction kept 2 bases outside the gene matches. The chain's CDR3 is CASSSGQGNYGYTF. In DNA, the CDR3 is TGTGCCAGCAGCTCCGGACAGGGGAACTATGGCTACACCTTC. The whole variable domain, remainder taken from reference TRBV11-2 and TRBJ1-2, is EAGVAQSPRYKIIEKRQSVAFWCNPISGHATLYWYQQILGQGPKLLIQFQNNGVVDDSQLPKDRFSAERLKGVDSTLKIQPAKLEDSAVYLCASSSGQGNYGYTFGSGTRLTVV.

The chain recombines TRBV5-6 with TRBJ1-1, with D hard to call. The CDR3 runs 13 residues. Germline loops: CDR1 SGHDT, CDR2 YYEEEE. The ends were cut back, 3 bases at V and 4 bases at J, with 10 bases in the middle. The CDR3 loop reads CASSSGRGTEAFF. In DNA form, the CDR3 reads TGTGCCAGCAGCTCTGGTCGCGGCACTGAAGCTTTCTTT. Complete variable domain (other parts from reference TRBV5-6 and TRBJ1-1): DAGVTQSPTHLIKTRGQQVTLRCSPKSGHDTVSWYQQALGQGPQFIFQYYEEEERQRGNFPDRFSGHQFPNYSSELNVNALLLGDSALYLCASSSGRGTEAFFGQGTRLTVV.

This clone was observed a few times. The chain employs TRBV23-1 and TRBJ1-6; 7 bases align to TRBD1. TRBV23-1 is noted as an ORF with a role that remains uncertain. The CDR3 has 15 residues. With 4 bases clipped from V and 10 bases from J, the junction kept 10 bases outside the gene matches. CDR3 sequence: CASSPPDRAQSPLHF. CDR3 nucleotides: TGCGCCAGCAGTCCCCCCGACAGGGCTCAGTCACCCCTCCACTTT.

The CDR3 protein is CASSVSLASQYF. The CDR3 DNA is TGTGCCAGCAGCGTCTCCCTAGCTAGCCAGTACTTC. The rearrangement joins TRBV5-6 to TRBJ2-5, with D possibly matching TRBD2 (5 bases). Germline CDR1 SGHDT, CDR2 YYEEEE. The length of the CDR3 is 12 residues. The V and J ends lost 4 bases and 10 bases respectively, with 14 bases between them.

Written as DNA, the CDR3 is TGTGCCAGCAGCGTGGCGGGTCGCACCACAGATACGCAGTATTTT. It translates to CASSVAGRTTDTQYF. This chain uses TRBV9 with TRBJ2-3; tentative D call: TRBD2 (5 bases). The CDR3 is made up of 15 amino acids. The V end lost 2 bases, the J end lost 2 bases, and 12 bases lay between the germline ends. Germline CDR1 and CDR2: SGDLS and YYNGEE.

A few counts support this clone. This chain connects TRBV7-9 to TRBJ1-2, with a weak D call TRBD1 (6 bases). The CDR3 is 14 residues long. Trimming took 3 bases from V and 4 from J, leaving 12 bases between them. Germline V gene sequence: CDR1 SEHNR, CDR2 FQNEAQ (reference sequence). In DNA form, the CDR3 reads TGTGCCAGCAGCTTCGGACAGCTTACCTATGGCTACACCTTC. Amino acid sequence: CASSFGQLTYGYTF.

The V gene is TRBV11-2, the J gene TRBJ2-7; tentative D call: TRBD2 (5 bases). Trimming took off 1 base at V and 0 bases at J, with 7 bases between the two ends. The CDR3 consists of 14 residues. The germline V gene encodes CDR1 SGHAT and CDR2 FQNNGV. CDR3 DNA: TGTGCCAGCAGCTTAGGAGGGAGCTCCTACGAGCAGTACTTC. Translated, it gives CASSLGGSSYEQYF.

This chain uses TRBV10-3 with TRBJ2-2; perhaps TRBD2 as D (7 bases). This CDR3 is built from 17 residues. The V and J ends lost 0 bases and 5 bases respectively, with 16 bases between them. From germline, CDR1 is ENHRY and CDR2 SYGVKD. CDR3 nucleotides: TGTGCCATCAGTGAGTCGTTGGCGGGGGCGCGGACCGGGGAGCTGTTTTTT. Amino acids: CAISESLAGARTGELFF.

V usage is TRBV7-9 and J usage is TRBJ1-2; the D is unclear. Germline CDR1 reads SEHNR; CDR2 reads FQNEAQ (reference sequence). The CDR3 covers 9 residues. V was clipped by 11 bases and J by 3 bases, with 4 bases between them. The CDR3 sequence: CAVDYGYTF. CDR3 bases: TGTGCCGTCGACTATGGCTACACCTTC.

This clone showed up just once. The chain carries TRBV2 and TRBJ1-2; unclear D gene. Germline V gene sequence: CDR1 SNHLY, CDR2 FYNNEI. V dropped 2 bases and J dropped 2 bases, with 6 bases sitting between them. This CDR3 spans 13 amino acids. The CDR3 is CASSENLNYGYTF. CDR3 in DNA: TGTGCCAGCAGTGAAAATCTCAACTATGGCTACACCTTC. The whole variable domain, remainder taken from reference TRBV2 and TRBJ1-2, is EPEVTQTPSHQVTQMGQEVILRCVPISNHLYFYWYRQILGQKVEFLVSFYNNEISEKSEIFDDQFSVERPDGSNFTLKIRSTKLEDSAMYFCASSENLNYGYTFGSGTRLTVV.

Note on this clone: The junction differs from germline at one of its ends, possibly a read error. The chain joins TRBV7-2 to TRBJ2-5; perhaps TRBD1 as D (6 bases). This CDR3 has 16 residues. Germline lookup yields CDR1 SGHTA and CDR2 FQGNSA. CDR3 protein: CASSRTGTTARETRYF. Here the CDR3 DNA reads TGTGCCAGCAGCCGAACCGGGACAACCGCGCGAGAGACCCGGTACTTC.

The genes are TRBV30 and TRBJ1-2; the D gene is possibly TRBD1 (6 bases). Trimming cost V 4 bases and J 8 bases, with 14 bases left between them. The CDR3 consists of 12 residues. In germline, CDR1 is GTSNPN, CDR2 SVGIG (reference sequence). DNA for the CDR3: TGTGCCTGGACCTACGGGACATTGGGCTACACCTTC. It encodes CAWTYGTLGYTF.